The 30 T cell receptor beta chains reported below all come from one sample, sequenced in a study of blood T cell repertoires in COVID-19. Profiling relied on immunoSEQ multiplex PCR, and the TCRdb table lists in-frame clones only, not all of them. Among around 180,000 clones listed, 85% to 90% were seen once. Material for sequencing was peripheral blood. These receptors all come from a woman aged 25 to 39 with active or convalescent COVID-19.

The chain is built from TRBV7-6 and TRBJ1-1; D perhaps matches TRBD1 (5 bases). Trimming removed 2 bases at V and 1 base at J, with 11 bases between. Germline V gene data show CDR1 as SGHVS and CDR2 as FNYEAQ. The CDR3 has 15 residues. CDR3 in amino acids: CASSLRGLGNTEAFF. The CDR3 DNA follows: TGTGCCAGCAGCTTAAGGGGCTTGGGGAACACTGAAGCTTTCTTT.

The CDR3 reads CASSPLDRGLGTQYF. CDR3 DNA: TGTGCCAGCAGCCCCTTAGACAGGGGGCTCGGGACCCAGTACTTC. The J gene is TRBJ2-5, the V gene TRBV3-1 (or the pseudogene TRBV3-2), with 10 bases lining up with TRBD1. V dropped 4 bases and J dropped 7; count of bases not matched to a gene: 9. There are 15 residues in the CDR3. CDR1 LGHDT and CDR2 YNNKEL come from the germline V gene (reference sequence).

V gene TRBV15 combines with J gene TRBJ2-4, with D possibly being TRBD2 (6 bases). Trimming took 4 bases from V and 6 from J, leaving 25 bases between them. This CDR3 comprises 18 residues. CDR1 and CDR2 from the germline V gene are LNHNV and YYDKDF (reference sequence). As DNA, the CDR3 is TGTGCCACCAGCATCGAACCGAGCGGAGCGGGTCTGGGAAACATTCAGTACTTC. This codes for CATSIEPSGAGLGNIQYF.

The chain carries TRBV7-9 and TRBJ1-2; D unclear. Germline CDR1 is SEHNR and CDR2 is FQNEAQ (reference sequence). The CDR3 spans 13 residues. V gave up 3 bases and J gave up 2 bases, with 7 bases separating them. Here the CDR3 reads CASSLRVNYGYTF. CDR3 in DNA: TGTGCCAGCAGCTTGAGGGTAAACTATGGCTACACCTTC. Combining the CDR3 with reference TRBV7-9 and TRBJ1-2 gives the whole variable domain DTGVSQNPRHKITKRGQNVTFRCDPISEHNRLYWYRQTLGQGPEFLTYFQNEAQLEKSRLLSDRFSAERPKGSFSTLEIQRTEQGDSAMYLCASSLRVNYGYTFGSGTRLTVV.

In its sample, this clone was seen once. The chain links TRBV5-1 to TRBJ1-1; weak D call: TRBD1 (6 bases). V lost 0 bases to trimming and J lost 6 bases, with 18 bases between them. This CDR3 spans 16 amino acids. CDR1 is SGHRS, CDR2 YFSETQ, per germline. The CDR3 loop reads CASSLAGQGYGAEAFF. The CDR3 DNA reads as TGCGCCAGCAGCTTGGCAGGGCAGGGGTATGGGGCTGAAGCTTTCTTT. Based on the CDR3 plus reference TRBV5-1 and TRBJ1-1, the full variable domain is KAGVTQTPRYLIKTRGQQVTLSCSPISGHRSVSWYQQTPGQGLQFLFEYFSETQRNKGNFPGRFSGRQFSNSRSEMNVSTLELGDSALYLCASSLAGQGYGAEAFFGQGTRLTVV.

The chain couples TRBV14 to TRBJ1-2; D is uncertain. Trimming cost V 5 bases and J 4 bases, with 14 bases left between them. Germline CDR1 is SGHDN and CDR2 is FVKESK. This CDR3 region has 14 residues. The CDR3 nucleotides read TGTGCCAGCAGCGGTAGACACGCCGGCTATGGCTACACCTTC. This codes for CASSGRHAGYGYTF.

This sequence joins TRBV7-2 and TRBJ1-2, with 8 positions matching TRBD1. From germline, CDR1 is SGHTA and CDR2 FQGNSA. The CDR3 loop spans 14 amino acids. V trimming: 3 bases; J trimming: 7 bases; junction bases outside the gene matches: 7. CDR3: CASSFMGQDTGYTF. The CDR3 nucleotides are TGTGCCAGCAGCTTTATGGGACAGGATACTGGCTACACCTTC.

The chain couples TRBV3-1 (or the pseudogene TRBV3-2) to TRBJ1-2; the D is unclear. CDR1 and CDR2 from the germline V gene are LGHDT and YNNKEL (reference sequence). V was shortened by 4 bases and J by 6 bases, with 15 bases between the two germline ends. The CDR3 is 14 residues long. CDR3 protein: CASSPNAGINGYTF. The CDR3 nucleotides read TGTGCCAGCAGCCCGAATGCGGGGATCAATGGCTACACCTTC.

The V gene is TRBV15, the J gene TRBJ1-4, with D possibly TRBD1 on 5 matching bases. Trimming removed 1 base at V and 0 bases at J, with 12 bases between. CDR3 length equals 17 residues. Germline V gene data show CDR1 as LNHNV and CDR2 as YYDKDF (reference sequence). The CDR3 loop reads CATSRGTGGATNEKLFF. The CDR3 coding sequence is TGTGCCACCAGCAGAGGGACGGGGGGGGCAACTAATGAAAAACTGTTTTTT.

The chain is built from TRBV28 and TRBJ1-5; D remains unclear. Germline V gives CDR1 MDHEN, CDR2 SYDVKM. This CDR3 has 15 residues. V was trimmed by 3 bases and J by 2 bases, leaving 11 bases between them. The CDR3 loop reads CASSLGGGGNQPQHF. The CDR3 nucleotides read TGTGCCAGCAGTTTGGGTGGCGGGGGCAATCAGCCCCAGCATTTT.

The rearrangement uses TRBV5-6 and TRBJ2-7; a weak D match, TRBD2 (6 bases). Germline V gene lookup returns CDR1 SGHDT and CDR2 YYEEEE. CDR3 length: 15 residues. V shed 0 bases and J shed 2 bases, with 12 bases lying between them. The CDR3 is CASSLVPGLTYEQYF. CDR3 coding DNA: TGTGCCAGCAGCTTGGTGCCGGGACTTACCTACGAGCAGTACTTC.

The V and J genes are TRBV30 and TRBJ1-1; 9 bases map to TRBD1. The CDR3 is made up of 14 amino acids. V was pared by 5 bases and J by 5 bases, with 9 bases of the junction left unmatched. Per the germline V gene, CDR1 is GTSNPN and CDR2 is SVGIG (reference sequence). CDR3 amino acids: CAWSENRGRTEAFF. The CDR3, as DNA: TGTGCCTGGTCAGAAAACAGGGGGCGAACTGAAGCTTTCTTT.

The chain has TRBV19 and TRBJ1-1, with D unclear. Trimming removed 3 bases at V and 6 bases at J, with 11 bases between. CDR3 size: 13 residues. Per the germline V gene, CDR1 is LNHDA and CDR2 is SQIVND (reference sequence). The CDR3 DNA reads as TGTGCCAGTAGTATTAGTTCCCTGGCTGAAGCTTTCTTT. Its translation: CASSISSLAEAFF.

This clone was seen more than once but under ten times. V gene TRBV5-1 combines with J gene TRBJ2-2; possible D gene TRBD2, 5 bases. The CDR3 extends over 14 amino acids. Trimming cost V 0 bases and J 5 bases, with 8 bases left between them. CDR1 SGHRS and CDR2 YFSETQ come from the germline V gene. The CDR3 region is CASSLDGGTGELFF. CDR3 in DNA: TGCGCCAGCAGCTTGGACGGAGGAACCGGGGAGCTGTTTTTT.

V gene TRBV14 combines with J gene TRBJ2-1; 10 bases fit TRBD2. Germline V gene sequence: CDR1 SGHDN, CDR2 FVKESK. Trimming cost V 0 bases and J 8 bases; bases outside gene matches: 7. The CDR3 consists of 16 residues. CDR3 protein: CASSQDHLAGVDEQFF. The DNA of the CDR3 is TGTGCCAGCAGCCAAGATCATCTAGCGGGGGTTGATGAGCAGTTCTTC. Variable domain in full (rest from reference TRBV14 and TRBJ2-1): EAGVTQFPSHSVIEKGQTVTLRCDPISGHDNLYWYRRVMGKEIKFLLHFVKESKQDESGMPNNRFLAERTGGTYSTLKVQPAELEDSGVYFCASSQDHLAGVDEQFFGPGTRLTVL.

This clone has more than one count but fewer than ten. The DNA of the CDR3 is TGTGCCAGCAGATCGCCGGGAAGGCGTAGCGGAAACACCATATATTTT. Amino acid sequence: CASRSPGRRSGNTIYF. This rearrangement joins TRBV28 to TRBJ1-3, with no clear D. Trimming cost V 6 bases and J 4 bases, with 19 bases left between them. The CDR3 covers 16 residues. CDR1 is MDHEN, CDR2 SYDVKM, per germline.

This clone was seen a handful of times. V is TRBV7-9 and J is TRBJ1-4; TRBD1 aligns across 8 bases. The CDR3 sequence is 14 residues long. Germline V gene lookup returns CDR1 SEHNR and CDR2 FQNEAQ (reference sequence). With 5 bases clipped from V and 8 bases from J, the junction kept 7 bases outside the gene matches. Written as DNA, the CDR3 is TGTGCCAGCAGCCGAGACAGGGGAGCCGAAAAACTGTTTTTT. Encoded protein: CASSRDRGAEKLFF.

The CDR3 DNA follows: TGTGCCAGCAGTGAAGGGGGAGGTGTGGTATTCAGTGGCTACACCTTC. The encoded protein is CASSEGGGVVFSGYTF. The chain employs TRBV6-1 and TRBJ1-2, with unresolved D. The CDR3 runs to 16 residues. Germline V gene data show CDR1 as MNHNS and CDR2 as SASEGT. Trimming left V 1 base short and J 7 bases short, with 19 bases between.

The rearrangement uses TRBV30 and TRBJ1-5; D remains unclear. This CDR3 spans 14 amino acids. Germline CDR1 reads GTSNPN; CDR2 reads SVGIG (reference sequence). V lost 0 bases and J lost 5, with 11 bases in between. The CDR3 DNA sequence: TGTGCCTGGAGTGTTAAGGGCGGGTATCAGCCCCAGCATTTT. Protein product: CAWSVKGGYQPQHF.

This clone showed up just once. CDR3 amino acids: CAWSEKGRGSGNTIYF. The CDR3, as DNA: TGTGCCTGGAGTGAAAAAGGTCGGGGGTCAGGAAACACCATATATTTT. The chain combines TRBV30 with TRBJ1-3; a weak D match, TRBD1 (5 bases). This CDR3 has 16 amino acids. V gave up 1 base and J gave up 4 bases, with 17 bases separating them. Germline assignment: CDR1 GTSNPN and CDR2 SVGIG (reference sequence).

The chain employs TRBV19 and TRBJ1-2; D might be TRBD1 (5 bases). The CDR3 spans 13 residues. Trimming shortened V by 7 bases and J by 4 bases, and 13 bases separated the two germline ends. Germline-derived CDR1 and CDR2 are LNHDA and SQIVND (reference sequence). The CDR3 coding sequence is TGTGCCAGTACCCGGGGGGGACCCTATGGCTACACCTTC. This gives the protein CASTRGGPYGYTF.

This sequence joins TRBV10-3 and TRBJ2-1, with TRBD2 matching 11 bases. Per the germline V gene, CDR1 is ENHRY and CDR2 is SYGVKD. CDR3 length: 15 amino acids. Trimming cost V 3 bases and J 9 bases; bases outside gene matches: 7. In DNA, the CDR3 is TGTGCCATCAGTGAACTAGCGGGGGTAGTGACTGAGCAGTTCTTC. It specifies CAISELAGVVTEQFF.

This sequence joins TRBV7-2 and TRBJ2-1, with D possibly matching TRBD2 (5 bases). With 3 bases removed from V and 3 bases from J, the gap between germline ends came to 15 bases. This CDR3 region has 16 residues. Germline lookup yields CDR1 SGHTA and CDR2 FQGNSA. The CDR3 DNA follows: TGTGCCAGCAGCTTTGGACTTGACTGGGTCTACAATGAGCAGTTCTTC. Translation: CASSFGLDWVYNEQFF.

There are a few counts of this clone. The chain couples TRBV27 to TRBJ1-4, with D hard to call. CDR1 and CDR2 (germline): MNHEY, SMNVEV (reference sequence). V lost 5 bases to trimming and J lost 7 bases, with 8 bases between them. There are 12 residues in the CDR3. The CDR3 nucleotides are TGTGCCAGCAGTCGGCCAGGTGAAAAACTGTTTTTT. As protein: CASSRPGEKLFF.

The V call is TRBV15, the J call TRBJ1-5; 10 nucleotides line up with TRBD1. J lost 4 bases, V lost 0 bases, and 3 bases had no gene match. This CDR3 has 16 amino acids. Germline values: CDR1 LNHNV, CDR2 YYDKDF (reference sequence). The CDR3 nucleotides are TGTGCCACCAGCAGAGATAGGACAGGGGGGAATCAGCCCCAGCATTTT. Its translation is CATSRDRTGGNQPQHF.

J is TRBJ2-7 and V is TRBV7-2; D might be TRBD2 (5 bases). The CDR3 totals 15 residues. Trimming took 5 bases from V and 2 from J, leaving 16 bases between them. CDR1 SGHTA and CDR2 FQGNSA come from the germline V gene. The CDR3 DNA follows: TGTGCCAGCAGCCGGGGTAACACGCACACCTACGAGCAGTACTTC. This codes for CASSRGNTHTYEQYF.

The chain combines TRBV3-1 (or the pseudogene TRBV3-2) with TRBJ1-5; TRBD1 aligns across 10 bases. V shed 3 bases and J 6 bases; nucleotides not matched to a gene: 2. The CDR3 has 14 amino acids. The germline CDR1 and CDR2 sequences are LGHDT and YNNKEL (reference sequence). The CDR3 here is CASSQGTGAQPQHF. As DNA, the CDR3 is TGTGCCAGCAGCCAGGGGACAGGGGCTCAGCCCCAGCATTTT.

The V and J genes are TRBV6-5 and TRBJ2-7; 7 bases map to TRBD2. The germline gives CDR1 MNHEY, CDR2 SVGAGI. The CDR3 runs to 14 residues. V shed 10 bases, J shed 1 base, and the junction held 10 bases outside the gene matches. In nucleotides, the CDR3 is TGTGCCACTGCATCGGGACTAAAATCCTACGAGCAGTACTTC. Translation gives CATASGLKSYEQYF.

V and J are TRBV3-1 (or the pseudogene TRBV3-2) and TRBJ2-7; the D gene is possibly TRBD1 (6 bases). This CDR3 has 14 amino acids. Germline CDR1 is LGHDT and CDR2 is YNNKEL (reference sequence). V lost 3 bases and J 1 base, leaving 10 bases between the germline ends. DNA for the CDR3: TGTGCCAGCAGCCAGGACAGTCAATCCTACGAGCAGTACTTC. This sequence encodes CASSQDSQSYEQYF.

This chain connects TRBV9 to TRBJ1-1, with a possible D match to TRBD1 (5 bases). Germline V lookup: CDR1 SGDLS, CDR2 YYNGEE. The CDR3 extends over 16 amino acids. Trimming cost V 0 bases and J 1 base, with 13 bases left between them. The CDR3 spells CASSVEPGEANTEAFF. The CDR3 DNA reads as TGTGCCAGCAGCGTAGAACCGGGGGAGGCGAACACTGAAGCTTTCTTT.